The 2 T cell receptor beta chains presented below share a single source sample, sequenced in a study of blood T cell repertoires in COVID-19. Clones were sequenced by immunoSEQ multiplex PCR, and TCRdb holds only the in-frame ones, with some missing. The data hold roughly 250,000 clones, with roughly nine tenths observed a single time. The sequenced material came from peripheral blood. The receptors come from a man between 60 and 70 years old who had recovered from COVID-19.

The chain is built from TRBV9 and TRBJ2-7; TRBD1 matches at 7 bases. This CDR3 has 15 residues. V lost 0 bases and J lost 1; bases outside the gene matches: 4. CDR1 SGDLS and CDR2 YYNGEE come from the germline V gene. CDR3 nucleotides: TGTGCCAGCAGCGTAGGTCCGACAGGGTCCTACGAGCAGTACTTC. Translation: CASSVGPTGSYEQYF.

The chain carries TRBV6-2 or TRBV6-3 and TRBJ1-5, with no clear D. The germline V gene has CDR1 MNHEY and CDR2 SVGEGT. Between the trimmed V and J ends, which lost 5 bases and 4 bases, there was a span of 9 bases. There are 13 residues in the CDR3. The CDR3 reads CASSARGNQPQHF. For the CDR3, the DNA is TGTGCCAGCAGTGCAAGAGGGAATCAGCCCCAGCATTTT.